Following are 19 T cell receptor beta chains from one sample sequenced in a study of CD8+CD57+ T cells in acquired aplastic anemia. Both TCR beta VDJ combination and CDR3 sequence profiling were carried out. Genomic DNA was the template for this profiling. Using its own MiXCR run on the reads, TCRdb lists one record per CDR3 protein. The data show approximately 200,000 distinct CDR3 sequences, roughly half seen once. Sequencing was performed on sorted CD4+, CD8+, or CD8+CD57+ T cells (not recorded which) from PBMCs. These receptors all stem from a human donor in good health, serving as a control.

This clonotype was seen once. The V gene is TRBV5-1, the J gene TRBJ2-7; 7 nucleotides match TRBD1. Germline CDR1 is SGHRS and CDR2 is YFSETQ. The CDR3 is 13 residues long. J was trimmed by 3 bases and V by 4 bases; bases with no gene match: 4. DNA of the CDR3: TGCGCCAGCAGCCAGGGACAGAACTACGAGCAGTACTTC. This codes for CASSQGQNYEQYF. The full variable domain, with the rest looked up from reference TRBV5-1 and TRBJ2-7, is KAGVTQTPRYLIKTRGQQVTLSCSPISGHRSVSWYQQTPGQGLQFLFEYFSETQRNKGNFPGRFSGRQFSNSRSEMNVSTLELGDSALYLCASSQGQNYEQYFGPGTRLTVT.

Concerning this clonotype: One junction end does not reproduce the germline sequence, and a read error may be involved. The chain has TRBV24-1 and TRBJ1-5, with D hard to call. Germline V gene sequence: CDR1 KGHDR, CDR2 SFDVKD. CDR3 length: 16 amino acids. The DNA for the CDR3 is TGTGCCACCTGTGACTCACAGAGGGTGGCCAATCAGCCCCAGCATTTT. As protein: CATCDSQRVANQPQHF.

This clonotype was seen at least ten times. The V and J genes are TRBV7-2 and TRBJ2-3; D tentatively reads TRBD1 or TRBD2 (6 bases each). V was shortened by 1 base and J by 6 bases, with 17 bases between the two germline ends. The germline CDR1 and CDR2 sequences are SGHTA and FQGNSA. The CDR3 length is 16 residues. CDR3 DNA sequence: TGTGCCAGCAGCTTAGGGGGGGCTCGCGGTCGGGATACGCAGTATTTT. Translating it yields CASSLGGARGRDTQYF.

This clonotype was seen once. This sequence joins TRBV28 and TRBJ2-5, with 7 bases aligning to TRBD1. The CDR3 is 11 amino acids. Looked up from germline, CDR1 is MDHEN and CDR2 is SYDVKM. The V and J ends lost 10 bases and 5 bases, in that order; junction bases with no gene match: 4. The CDR3 sequence: CATMTGETQYF. CDR3 coding DNA: TGTGCCACCATGACAGGGGAGACCCAGTACTTC.

The genes are TRBV9 and TRBJ1-1, with D possibly TRBD1 on 5 matching bases. Trimming took off 0 bases at V and 8 bases at J, with 5 bases between the two ends. From germline, CDR1 is SGDLS and CDR2 YYNGEE. The CDR3 length is 11 residues. The DNA of the CDR3 is TGTGCCAGCAGCGTAGGGGGCGAAGCTTTCTTT. It yields the protein CASSVGGEAFF.

This rearrangement joins TRBV19 to TRBJ1-1; D might be TRBD1 (5 bases). Trimming removed 5 bases from V and 4 bases from J, with 11 bases in between. The CDR3 runs 13 residues. CDR1 is LNHDA, CDR2 SQIVND, per germline (reference sequence). As DNA, the CDR3 is TGTGCCAGTAGTCCCTCAAGGGGCACTGAAGCTTTCTTT. Its protein product is CASSPSRGTEAFF.

There are many counts of this clonotype. The CDR3, as DNA: TGTGCCAGTAGTATGGGGACAGGGGTCAATCAGCCCCAGCATTTT. Translated, it gives CASSMGTGVNQPQHF. J is TRBJ1-5 and V is TRBV19, with 10 bases matching TRBD1. V was pared by 3 bases and J by 3 bases, with 2 bases of the junction left unmatched. CDR1 is LNHDA, CDR2 SQIVND, per germline (reference sequence). CDR3 length: 15 amino acids. Supplemented by reference TRBV19 and TRBJ1-5, the full variable domain reads DGGITQSPKYLFRKEGQNVTLSCEQNLNHDAMYWYRQDPGQGLRLIYYSQIVNDFQKGDIAEGYSVSREKKESFPLTVTSAQKNPTAFYLCASSMGTGVNQPQHFGDGTRLSIL.

This clonotype was observed many times. The chain couples TRBV7-8 to TRBJ1-6; unclear D gene. Germline values: CDR1 SGHVS, CDR2 FQNEAQ. The CDR3 spans 16 residues. Between the trimmed V and J ends, which lost 5 bases and 5 bases, there was a span of 16 bases. The CDR3 is CASSLRSLVNNSPLHF. CDR3 bases: TGTGCCAGCAGCCTCCGTAGCCTTGTCAATAATTCACCCCTCCACTTT.

The V call is TRBV15, the J call TRBJ1-6; the D is unclear. CDR1 and CDR2 from the germline V gene are LNHNV and YYDKDF (reference sequence). Trimming left V 0 bases short and J 14 bases short, with 14 bases between. This CDR3 is built from 14 residues. CDR3: CATSRDHRIGALHF. The CDR3 nucleotides read TGTGCCACCAGCAGAGATCACCGAATTGGAGCCCTCCACTTT.

CDR3 in amino acids: CASRITGEETQYF. CDR3 nucleotides: TGTGCCAGCAGAATTACAGGGGAAGAGACCCAGTACTTC. The rearrangement joins TRBV27 to TRBJ2-5, with 7 bases matching TRBD1. Per the germline V gene, CDR1 is MNHEY and CDR2 is SMNVEV (reference sequence). CDR3 size: 13 residues. V was clipped by 6 bases and J by 3 bases; unmatched bases: 4.

This clonotype appeared many times. The chain joins TRBV20-1 to TRBJ2-1; possibly TRBD1 for D (5 bases). Per germline, CDR1 DFQATT and CDR2 SNEGSKA (reference sequence). V was pared by 1 base and J by 1 base, with 8 bases between. The CDR3 has 14 amino acids. CDR3 sequence reads: CSARGPGSYNEQFF. For the CDR3, the DNA is TGCAGTGCTAGAGGCCCAGGGTCCTACAATGAGCAGTTCTTC.

The rearrangement links TRBV20-1 to TRBJ2-5; a possible D gene is TRBD1 (6 bases). Trimming removed 5 bases from V and 3 bases from J, with 28 bases in between. This CDR3 comprises 18 residues. CDR1 is DFQATT, CDR2 SNEGSKA, per germline (reference sequence). CDR3: CSADVRSGATVGKETQYF. The DNA for the CDR3 is TGCAGTGCTGACGTTAGGTCAGGGGCTACAGTCGGCAAAGAGACCCAGTACTTC.

V gene TRBV7-6 combines with J gene TRBJ1-6, with 10 bases lining up with TRBD1. The CDR3 runs 16 residues. V lost 4 bases and J lost 11; bases outside the gene matches: 11. Per the germline V gene, CDR1 is SGHVS and CDR2 is FNYEAQ. For the CDR3, the DNA is TGTGCCAGCAGCTCGCCGTGGGACAGGGGAATTCCACCCCTCCACTTT. Translation gives CASSSPWDRGIPPLHF.

This clonotype has only a few counts. Here the CDR3 reads CASGPAVNTEAFF. The CDR3, as DNA: TGTGCTAGTGGTCCCGCCGTGAACACTGAAGCTTTCTTT. The gene calls are TRBV12-5 and TRBJ1-1; D call uncertain. Germline CDR1 reads LGHNT; CDR2 reads FRNRAP. CDR3 length: 13 residues. V gave up 5 bases and J gave up 0 bases, with 7 bases separating them.

This chain connects TRBV6-2 or TRBV6-3 to TRBJ2-3, with 10 bases that match TRBD2. Germline values: CDR1 MNHEY, CDR2 SVGEGT. The CDR3 length is 15 residues. V lost 0 bases, J lost 4 bases, and 1 base stayed unmatched. The CDR3: CASSYSGTSADTQYF. CDR3 nucleotides: TGTGCCAGCAGTTACTCCGGGACTAGCGCAGATACGCAGTATTTT.

This clonotype was found many times. This chain connects TRBV9 to TRBJ2-1; no reliable D call. This CDR3 spans 13 amino acids. The germline gives CDR1 SGDLS, CDR2 YYNGEE. V gave up 0 bases and J gave up 4 bases, with 5 bases separating them. Written as DNA, the CDR3 is TGTGCCAGCAGCGTAGCCACATACAATGAGCAGTTCTTC. Encoded protein: CASSVATYNEQFF.

The chain carries TRBV19 and TRBJ1-1; TRBD1 is a possible D gene (6 bases). CDR1 and CDR2 from the germline V gene are LNHDA and SQIVND (reference sequence). The ends were cut back, 5 bases at V and 1 base at J, with 11 bases in the middle. This CDR3 comprises 14 residues. As DNA, the CDR3 is TGTGCCAGTAGTGCAGGGGTTAAGAACACTGAAGCTTTCTTT. Translated, it gives CASSAGVKNTEAFF.

This clonotype was found a few times. The gene calls are TRBV7-6 and TRBJ2-7, with 9 bases aligning to TRBD1. CDR1 is SGHVS and CDR2 is FNYEAQ in the germline V gene. With 2 bases clipped from V and 4 bases from J, the junction kept 6 bases outside the gene matches. This CDR3 has 15 residues. The CDR3 bases are TGTGCCAGCAGCTTACATCCAGGACAGGGGTACGAGCAGTACTTC. Translated: CASSLHPGQGYEQYF.

The chain employs TRBV2 and TRBJ2-7; TRBD1 agrees at 10 bases. The germline CDR1 and CDR2 sequences are SNHLY and FYNNEI. Trimming removed 11 bases from V and 7 bases from J; junction bases left unmatched: 8. This CDR3 is built from 12 residues. The CDR3 DNA reads as TGTGCCGGACGACAGGGGGCAGGGGAGCAGTACTTC. It codes for CAGRQGAGEQYF.